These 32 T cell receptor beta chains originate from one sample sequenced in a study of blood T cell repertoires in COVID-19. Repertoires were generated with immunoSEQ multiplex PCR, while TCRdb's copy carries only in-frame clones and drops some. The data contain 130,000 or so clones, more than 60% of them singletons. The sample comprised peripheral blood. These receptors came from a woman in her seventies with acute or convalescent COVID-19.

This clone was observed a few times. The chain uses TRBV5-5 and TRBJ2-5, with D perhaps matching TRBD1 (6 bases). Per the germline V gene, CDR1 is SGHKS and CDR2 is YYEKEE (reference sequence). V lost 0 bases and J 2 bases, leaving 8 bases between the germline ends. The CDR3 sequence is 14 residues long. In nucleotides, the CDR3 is TGTGCCAGCAGCTTGGGGACAGTTCAAGAGACCCAGTACTTC. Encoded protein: CASSLGTVQETQYF.

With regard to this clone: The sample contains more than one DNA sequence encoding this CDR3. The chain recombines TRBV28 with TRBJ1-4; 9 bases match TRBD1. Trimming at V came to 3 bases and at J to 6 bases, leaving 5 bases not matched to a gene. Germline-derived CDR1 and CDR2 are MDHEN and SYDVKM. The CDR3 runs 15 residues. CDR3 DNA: TGTGCCAGCAGTTTGGGGGGGACAGGGTATGAAAAACTGTTTTTT. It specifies CASSLGGTGYEKLFF.

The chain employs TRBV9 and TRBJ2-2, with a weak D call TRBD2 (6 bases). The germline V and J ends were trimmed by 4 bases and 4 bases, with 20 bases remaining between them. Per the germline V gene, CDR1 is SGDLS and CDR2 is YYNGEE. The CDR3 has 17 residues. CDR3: CASSPLGGLIGTGELFF. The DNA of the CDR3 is TGTGCCAGCAGCCCCTTAGGAGGGCTTATAGGCACCGGGGAGCTGTTTTTT.

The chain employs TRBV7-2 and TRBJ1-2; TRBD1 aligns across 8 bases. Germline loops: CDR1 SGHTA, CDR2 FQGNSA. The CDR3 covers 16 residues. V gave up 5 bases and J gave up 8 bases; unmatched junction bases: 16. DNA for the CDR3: TGTGCCAGCAGCCTAGGCGGAGCAGGGGGCGGTCGGGGCTACACCTTC. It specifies CASSLGGAGGGRGYTF.

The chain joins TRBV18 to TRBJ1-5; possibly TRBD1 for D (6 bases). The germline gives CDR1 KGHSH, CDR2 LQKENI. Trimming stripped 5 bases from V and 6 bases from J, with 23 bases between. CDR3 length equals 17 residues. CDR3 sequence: CASSSLQGSGGGQPQHF. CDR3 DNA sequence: TGTGCCAGCTCAAGCTTACAGGGTTCGGGAGGGGGTCAGCCCCAGCATTTT.

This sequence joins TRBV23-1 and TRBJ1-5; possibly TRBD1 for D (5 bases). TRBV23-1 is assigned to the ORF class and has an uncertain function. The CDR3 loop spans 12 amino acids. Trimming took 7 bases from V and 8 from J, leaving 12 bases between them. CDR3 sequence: CASNRRGEPQHF. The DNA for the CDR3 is TGCGCCAGCAACCGGCGGGGGGAGCCCCAGCATTTT.

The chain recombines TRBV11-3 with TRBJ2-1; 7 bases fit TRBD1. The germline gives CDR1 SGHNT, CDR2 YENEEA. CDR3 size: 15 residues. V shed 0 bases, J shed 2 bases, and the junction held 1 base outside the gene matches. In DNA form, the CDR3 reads TGTGCCAGCAGCTTAGATGACAGGGCCTACAATGAGCAGTTCTTC. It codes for CASSLDDRAYNEQFF.

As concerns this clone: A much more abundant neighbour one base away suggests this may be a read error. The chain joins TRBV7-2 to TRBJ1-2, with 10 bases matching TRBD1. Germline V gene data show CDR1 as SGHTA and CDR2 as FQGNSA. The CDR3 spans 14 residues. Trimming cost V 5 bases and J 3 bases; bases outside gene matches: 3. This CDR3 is CASSPDRGDYGYTF. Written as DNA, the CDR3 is TGTGCCAGCAGCCCGGACAGGGGGGACTATGGCTACACCTTC.

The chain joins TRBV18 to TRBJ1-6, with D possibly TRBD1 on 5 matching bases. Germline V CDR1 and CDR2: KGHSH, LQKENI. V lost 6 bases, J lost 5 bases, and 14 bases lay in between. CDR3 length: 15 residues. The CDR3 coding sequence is TGTGCCAGCTCCCGCCAGGGTTTCGATAATTCACCCCTCCACTTT. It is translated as CASSRQGFDNSPLHF.

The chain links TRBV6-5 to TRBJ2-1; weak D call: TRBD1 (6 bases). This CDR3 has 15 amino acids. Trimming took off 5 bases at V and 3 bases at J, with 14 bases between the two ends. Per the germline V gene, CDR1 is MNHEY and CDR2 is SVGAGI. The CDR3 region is CASSQQGSLYNEQFF. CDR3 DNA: TGTGCCAGCAGTCAACAGGGTTCCCTCTACAATGAGCAGTTCTTC.

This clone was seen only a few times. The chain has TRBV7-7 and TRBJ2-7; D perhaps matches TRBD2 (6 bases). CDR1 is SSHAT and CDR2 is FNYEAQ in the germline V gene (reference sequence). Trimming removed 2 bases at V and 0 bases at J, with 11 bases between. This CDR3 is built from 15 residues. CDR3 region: CASSLRDGSSYEQYF. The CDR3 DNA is TGTGCCAGCAGCTTAAGGGACGGGAGCTCCTACGAGCAGTACTTC.

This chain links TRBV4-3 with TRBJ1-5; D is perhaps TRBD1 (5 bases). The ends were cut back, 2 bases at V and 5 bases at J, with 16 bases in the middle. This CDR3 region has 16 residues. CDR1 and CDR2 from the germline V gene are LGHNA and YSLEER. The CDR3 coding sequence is TGCGCCAGCAGCCAACAACCTTCAGGGTTGGATCAGCCCCAGCATTTT. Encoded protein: CASSQQPSGLDQPQHF.

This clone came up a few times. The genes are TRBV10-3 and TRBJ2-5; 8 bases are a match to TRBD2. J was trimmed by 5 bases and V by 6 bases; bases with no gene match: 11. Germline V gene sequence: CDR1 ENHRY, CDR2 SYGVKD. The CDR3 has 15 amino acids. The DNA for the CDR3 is TGTGCCATCAGCCCTTCCCGCGGGGGGAGGGAGACCCAGTACTTC. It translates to CAISPSRGGRETQYF.

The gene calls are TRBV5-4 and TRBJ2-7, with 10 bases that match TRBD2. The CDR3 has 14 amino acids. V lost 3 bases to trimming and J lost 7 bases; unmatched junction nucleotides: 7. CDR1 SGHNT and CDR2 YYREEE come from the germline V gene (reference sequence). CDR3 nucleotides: TGTGCCAGCAGCTACCGGACTAGCGGAGGAGAGCAGTACTTC. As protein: CASSYRTSGGEQYF. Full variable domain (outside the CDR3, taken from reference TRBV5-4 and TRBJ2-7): ETGVTQSPTHLIKTRGQQVTLRCSSQSGHNTVSWYQQALGQGPQFIFQYYREEENGRGNFPPRFSGLQFPNYSSELNVNALELDDSALYLCASSYRTSGGEQYFGPGTRLTVT.

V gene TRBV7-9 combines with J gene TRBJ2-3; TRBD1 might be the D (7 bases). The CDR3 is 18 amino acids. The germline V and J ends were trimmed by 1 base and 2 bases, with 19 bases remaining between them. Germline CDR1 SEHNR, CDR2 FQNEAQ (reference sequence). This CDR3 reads CASSLGWTGGGTTDTQYF. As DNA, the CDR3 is TGTGCCAGCAGCTTAGGATGGACAGGAGGGGGCACCACAGATACGCAGTATTTT.

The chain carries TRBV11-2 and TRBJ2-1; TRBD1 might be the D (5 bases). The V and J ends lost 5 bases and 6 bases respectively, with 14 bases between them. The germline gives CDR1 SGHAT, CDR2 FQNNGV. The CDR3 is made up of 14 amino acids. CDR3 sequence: CASSQGFRFNEQFF. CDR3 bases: TGTGCCAGCAGCCAGGGCTTCCGATTCAATGAGCAGTTCTTC.

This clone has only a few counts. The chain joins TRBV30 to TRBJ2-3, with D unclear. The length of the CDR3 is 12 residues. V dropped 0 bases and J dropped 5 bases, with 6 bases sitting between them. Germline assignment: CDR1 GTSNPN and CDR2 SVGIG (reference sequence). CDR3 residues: CAWSVTGDTQYF. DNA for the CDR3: TGTGCCTGGAGTGTAACGGGAGATACGCAGTATTTT.

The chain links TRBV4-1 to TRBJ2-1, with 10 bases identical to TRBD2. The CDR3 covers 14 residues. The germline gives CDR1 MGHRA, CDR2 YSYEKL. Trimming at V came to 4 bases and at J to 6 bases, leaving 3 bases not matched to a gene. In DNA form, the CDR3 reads TGCGCCAGCAGCCTAGCGGGAGGAGGCAATGAGCAGTTCTTC. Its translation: CASSLAGGGNEQFF.

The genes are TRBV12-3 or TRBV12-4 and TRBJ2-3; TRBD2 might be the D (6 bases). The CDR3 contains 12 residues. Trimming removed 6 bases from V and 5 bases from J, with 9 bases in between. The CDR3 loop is CASRAGGDTQYF. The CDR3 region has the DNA TGTGCCAGCAGAGCCGGGGGAGATACGCAGTATTTT.

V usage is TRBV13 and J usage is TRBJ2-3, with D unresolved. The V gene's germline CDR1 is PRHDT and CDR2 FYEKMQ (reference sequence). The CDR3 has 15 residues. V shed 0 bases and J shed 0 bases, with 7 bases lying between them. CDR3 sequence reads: CASSLGGISTDTQYF. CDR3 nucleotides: TGTGCCAGCAGCTTAGGCGGTATTAGCACAGATACGCAGTATTTT.

CDR3 DNA: TGTGCCAGCAGTCGGGACAGAGATGTTCCACATTTT. Its translation: CASSRDRDVPHF. V and J are TRBV6-5 and TRBJ1-5; TRBD1 aligns across 7 bases. Per germline, CDR1 MNHEY and CDR2 SVGAGI. CDR3 length: 12 residues. V trimming: 5 bases; J trimming: 16 bases; junction bases outside the gene matches: 11.

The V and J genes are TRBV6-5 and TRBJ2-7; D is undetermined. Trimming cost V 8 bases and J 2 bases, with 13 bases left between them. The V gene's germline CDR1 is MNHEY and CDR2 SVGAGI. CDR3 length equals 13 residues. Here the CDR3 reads CASSLLPAYEQYF. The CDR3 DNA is TGTGCCAGCTCACTTCTTCCCGCCTACGAGCAGTACTTC.

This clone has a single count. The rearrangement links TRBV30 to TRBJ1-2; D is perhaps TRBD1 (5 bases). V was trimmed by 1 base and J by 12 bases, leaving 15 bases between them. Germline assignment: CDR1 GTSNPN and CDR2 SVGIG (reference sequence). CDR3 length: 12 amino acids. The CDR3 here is CAWSGDSGRDTF. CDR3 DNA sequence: TGTGCCTGGAGTGGGGACTCAGGGCGGGACACCTTC.

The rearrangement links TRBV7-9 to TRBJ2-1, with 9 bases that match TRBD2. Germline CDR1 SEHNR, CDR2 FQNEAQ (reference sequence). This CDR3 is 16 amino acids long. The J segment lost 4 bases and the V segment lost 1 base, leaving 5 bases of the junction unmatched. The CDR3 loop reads CASSLGRLAEYNEQFF. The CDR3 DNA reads TGTGCCAGCAGCTTAGGCAGACTAGCGGAGTACAATGAGCAGTTCTTC.

The CDR3 DNA sequence: TGCGCCAGCAGCCCTACTTCTTACGAGCAGTACTTC. Translation gives CASSPTSYEQYF. The chain couples TRBV5-1 to TRBJ2-7; D uncertain. The germline gives CDR1 SGHRS, CDR2 YFSETQ. This CDR3 spans 12 amino acids. V shed 4 bases and J shed 4 bases, with 9 bases lying between them.

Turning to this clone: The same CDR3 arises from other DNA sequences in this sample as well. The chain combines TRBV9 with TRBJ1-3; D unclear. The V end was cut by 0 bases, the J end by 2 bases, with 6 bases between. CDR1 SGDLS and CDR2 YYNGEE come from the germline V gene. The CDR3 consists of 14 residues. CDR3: CASSVGGTGNTIYF. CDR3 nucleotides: TGTGCCAGCAGCGTAGGAGGAACTGGAAACACCATATATTTT.

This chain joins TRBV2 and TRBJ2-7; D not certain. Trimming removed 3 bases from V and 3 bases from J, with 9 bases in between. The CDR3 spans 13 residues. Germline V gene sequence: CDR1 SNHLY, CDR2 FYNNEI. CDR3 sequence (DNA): TGTGCCAGCAGTGAGCGGCGTCTCTACGAGCAGTACTTC. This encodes CASSERRLYEQYF.

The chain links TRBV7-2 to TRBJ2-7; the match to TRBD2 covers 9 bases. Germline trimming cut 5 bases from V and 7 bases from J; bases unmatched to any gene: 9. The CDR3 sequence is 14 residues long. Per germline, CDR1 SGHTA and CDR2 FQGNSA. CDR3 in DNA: TGTGCCAGCAGCGTCAGCGGGGGGCCGTGGGAGCAGTACTTC. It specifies CASSVSGGPWEQYF.

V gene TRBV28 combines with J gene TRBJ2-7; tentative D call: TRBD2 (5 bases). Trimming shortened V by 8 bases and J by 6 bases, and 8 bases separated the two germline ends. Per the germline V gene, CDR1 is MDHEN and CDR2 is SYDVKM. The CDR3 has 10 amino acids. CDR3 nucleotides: TGTGCCAGCGGACGGGGCGAGCAGTACTTC. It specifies CASGRGEQYF.

The CDR3 spells CASSPGNYGYTF. CDR3 DNA: TGTGCCAGCAGCCCCGGGAACTATGGCTACACCTTC. The chain employs TRBV7-2 and TRBJ1-2, with D hard to call. This CDR3 contains 12 residues. Deletions cut 5 bases from V and 2 bases from J, with 6 bases between. CDR1 is SGHTA and CDR2 is FQGNSA in the germline V gene.

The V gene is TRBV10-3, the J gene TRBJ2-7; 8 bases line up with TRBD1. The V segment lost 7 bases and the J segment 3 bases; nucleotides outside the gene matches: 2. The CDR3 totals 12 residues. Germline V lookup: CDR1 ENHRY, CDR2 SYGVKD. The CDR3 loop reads CAITGTGYEQYF. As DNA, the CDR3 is TGTGCCATCACGGGGACAGGCTACGAGCAGTACTTC.

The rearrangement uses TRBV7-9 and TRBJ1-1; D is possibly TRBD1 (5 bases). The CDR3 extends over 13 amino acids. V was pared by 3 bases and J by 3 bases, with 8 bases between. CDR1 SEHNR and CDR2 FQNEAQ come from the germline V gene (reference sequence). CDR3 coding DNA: TGTGCCAGCAGCTTTCCAGGGCACACTGAAGCTTTCTTT. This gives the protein CASSFPGHTEAFF.